This TCR beta chain originates from a study of shared clonotypes between healthy human individuals. Study summary: Contributing individuals were two females and three males aged 18 to 49.

Overall study results and limits: When compared with the clonotypes that were shared by all four sorted-subset donors, the non-shared clonotypes turned out to have lower generation probabilities. Generally, estimated richness proved larger in naive subsets than it did in memory subsets.

The donors, healthy adults who were HIV-negative, had experienced no recent acute infections or vaccinations. As to this clone: Antigen unknown.

This CDR3 spans 15 amino acids. Germline CDR1 and CDR2: SGHDT and YYEEEE. V was pared by 0 bases and J by 2 bases, with 11 bases between. Sequenced by immunoSEQ multiplex PCR; TCRdb stores in-frame clones only, minus some. The repertoire consists of 2 million to 2.5 million clones, with around 90% occurring once and the leading ten covering 0.37%. The chain combines TRBV5-6 with TRBJ2-5; perhaps TRBD1 as D (5 bases). Source material: naive CD4+ T cells from PBMCs. The subset here: CD45RA+ positively selected. This receptor was obtained from a man aged 18 to 29 in good health. Some clones in this sample may be carry-over from other donors' samples. The CDR3 DNA is TGTGCCAGCAGCTTGGTGTCAGGGCTACAAGAGACCCAGTACTTC. Its translation is CASSLVSGLQETQYF. Full variable domain (outside the CDR3, taken from reference TRBV5-6 and TRBJ2-5): DAGVTQSPTHLIKTRGQQVTLRCSPKSGHDTVSWYQQALGQGPQFIFQYYEEEERQRGNFPDRFSGHQFPNYSSELNVNALLLGDSALYLCASSLVSGLQETQYFGPGTRLLVL.